This T cell receptor beta chain appears in the sequencing data of a study of graft-versus-host responses after intestinal transplantation. About the study: Multivisceral, liver-intestinal, or isolated intestinal transplants were performed in recipients. Recipients uniformly received anti-thymocyte globulin induction, followed by tacrolimus and steroids for roughly 3 years. Findings and limits, study-wide: Recipient-marrow GvH clones were detected, some having first appeared in ileum or blood.

Measured with immunoSEQ multiplex PCR; TCRdb has only the in-frame clones, and not every one. The data show 100,000 or so clones, with roughly 91% seen just once and about 2% held by the top ten. As concerns this clone: Its antigen remains unidentified.

Germline loops: CDR1 MNHEY, CDR2 SMNVEV (reference sequence). V was clipped by 2 bases and J by 2 bases; unmatched bases: 6. The CDR3 covers 17 residues. J is TRBJ1-6 and V is TRBV27; TRBD1 agrees at 7 bases. The source of this sequence is a human donor who received an intestinal transplant. This material consisted of unstimulated CD8+ T cells sorted from spleen or lymph node cells, taken before intestinal transplant. DNA of the CDR3: TGTGCCAGCAGTTTACGGTCGACAGGGCCCTATAATTCACCCCTCCACTTT. Translating it yields CASSLRSTGPYNSPLHF.